The sequence of this T cell receptor (beta chain) was determined in a study of identical twins. Regarding the study as a whole: Reduced insertions were recorded for abundant cord blood beta clonotypes, with no such pattern in memory repertoires.

The CDR3 loop spans 15 amino acids. The ends lost 2 bases at V and 4 bases at J; junction bases unmatched: 8. Germline-derived CDR1 and CDR2 are DFQATT and SNEGSKA (reference sequence). This clonotype was seen more than once but under ten times. Antigen specificity is unknown. Template switching, a step in the protocol, added a universal primer site, and cDNA carried unique molecular identifiers. TCRdb redid the calling of the 5' RACE reads with MiXCR, one entry per CDR3 protein. The sample lists around 1.7 million distinct CDR3 sequences, less than 40% occurring once. The receptor's source is a newborn girl in good health. The sequencing sample was made of cord blood. The chain combines TRBV20-1 with TRBJ2-7; 10 nucleotides align to TRBD2. The CDR3 loop reads CSARQSSGRLYEQYF. The CDR3 DNA reads as TGCAGTGCTAGACAGAGTAGCGGGAGGCTGTACGAGCAGTACTTC.